Following are 14 T cell receptor beta chains from one sample sequenced in a study of technical replicates of blood from a few donors. Using immunoSEQ multiplex PCR, the repertoire was profiled, and TCRdb retains in-frame clones only, with some absent. The sample has around 81,000 clones, approximately 80% seen once. Sequencing was carried out using PBMCs. These receptors were obtained from a human donor in good health. Some clones in this sample may be carry-over from other donors' samples.

Here the CDR3 reads CASSQARVNTEAFF. DNA for the CDR3: TGCGCCAGCAGCCAAGCTCGGGTGAACACTGAAGCTTTCTTT. This sequence joins TRBV4-3 and TRBJ1-1; no firm D call. The germline V and J ends were trimmed by 1 base and 0 bases, with 6 bases remaining between them. The CDR3 spans 14 residues. Germline CDR1 is LGHNA and CDR2 is YSLEER.

This sequence joins TRBV30 and TRBJ1-1; D possibly corresponds to TRBD1 (6 bases). Germline V gene sequence: CDR1 GTSNPN, CDR2 SVGIG (reference sequence). The CDR3 has 11 residues. The ends were cut back, 1 base at V and 14 bases at J, with 14 bases in the middle. This CDR3 is CAWSGQASIFF. The CDR3 DNA follows: TGTGCCTGGAGTGGACAGGCCTCGATCTTCTTT.

This rearrangement joins TRBV29-1 to TRBJ2-7, with TRBD2 matching 8 bases. Per the germline V gene, CDR1 is SQVTM and CDR2 is ANQGSEA. Trimming at V came to 3 bases and at J to 10 bases, leaving 8 bases not matched to a gene. The CDR3 loop spans 12 amino acids. This CDR3 reads CSVDLSGLVQYF. In DNA, the CDR3 is TGCAGCGTTGACTTATCGGGACTAGTACAGTACTTC.

This clone was seen a few times. CDR3 residues: CASSLAWSTEAFF. In DNA, the CDR3 is TGTGCCAGCAGCTTAGCCTGGAGCACTGAAGCTTTCTTT. The gene calls are TRBV7-9 and TRBJ1-1; D remains unclear. Germline V lookup: CDR1 SEHNR, CDR2 FQNEAQ (reference sequence). The CDR3 has 13 residues. Trimming cost V 0 bases and J 4 bases, with 6 bases left between them.

V gene TRBV5-1 combines with J gene TRBJ2-7; unclear D gene. Trimming cost V 0 bases and J 1 base, with 11 bases left between them. This CDR3 has 15 amino acids. Germline CDR1 reads SGHRS; CDR2 reads YFSETQ. The DNA of the CDR3 is TGCGCCAGCAGCTTGGATCCCTCGAGGTCCTACGAGCAGTACTTC. Amino acid sequence: CASSLDPSRSYEQYF.

This clone occurred once. The chain employs TRBV11-2 and TRBJ1-1, with D unresolved. V was trimmed by 7 bases and J by 6 bases, leaving 18 bases between them. The CDR3 consists of 14 residues. The V gene's germline CDR1 is SGHAT and CDR2 FQNNGV. The CDR3 reads CASTNFVSNSEAFF. The CDR3 DNA reads TGTGCCAGCACCAATTTCGTCTCCAACTCTGAAGCTTTCTTT.

J is TRBJ2-3 and V is TRBV14; D is unclear. V was pared by 2 bases and J by 8 bases, with 14 bases between. The V gene's germline CDR1 is SGHDN and CDR2 FVKESK. The CDR3 covers 14 residues. The CDR3 protein is CASSQLPKDSTQYF. The CDR3 DNA reads as TGTGCCAGCAGCCAACTCCCGAAAGATAGTACGCAGTATTTT.

The rearrangement links TRBV6-5 to TRBJ2-5, with a tentative D call TRBD2 (6 bases). Germline loops: CDR1 MNHEY, CDR2 SVGAGI. V was pared by 0 bases and J by 3 bases, with 11 bases between. The CDR3 loop spans 15 amino acids. The CDR3 DNA follows: TGTGCCAGCAGTTACTCGATAGGGGAGGAAGAGACCCAGTACTTC. As protein: CASSYSIGEEETQYF.

J is TRBJ2-7 and V is TRBV6-4, with 9 bases that match TRBD1. Trimming at V came to 2 bases and at J to 4 bases, leaving 12 bases not matched to a gene. CDR3 length: 17 residues. Germline values: CDR1 MRHNA, CDR2 SNTAGT. The CDR3 nucleotides read TGTGCCAGCAGTGACATTAACCCGGGACAGGGAAGATACGAGCAGTACTTC. Amino acid sequence: CASSDINPGQGRYEQYF.

V usage is TRBV27 and J usage is TRBJ1-2, with 10 bases matching TRBD1. Germline V CDR1 and CDR2: MNHEY, SMNVEV (reference sequence). This CDR3 is built from 14 residues. V shed 5 bases, J shed 2 bases, and the junction held 2 bases outside the gene matches. The CDR3 sequence: CASSGDRGNYGYTF. In nucleotides, the CDR3 is TGTGCCAGCAGTGGGGACAGGGGAAACTATGGCTACACCTTC.

The rearrangement joins TRBV30 to TRBJ2-7; TRBD2 aligns across 7 bases. This CDR3 comprises 13 residues. The germline CDR1 and CDR2 sequences are GTSNPN and SVGIG (reference sequence). Germline trimming cut 0 bases from V and 1 base from J; bases unmatched to any gene: 0. The CDR3 is CAWSVGGSYEQYF. In DNA, the CDR3 is TGTGCCTGGAGTGTGGGGGGGTCCTACGAGCAGTACTTC. The full variable domain, its missing parts supplied by reference TRBV30 and TRBJ2-7, is SQTIHQWPATLVQPVGSPLSLECTVEGTSNPNLYWYRQAAGRGLQLLFYSVGIGQISSEVPQNLSASRPQDRQFILSSKKLLLSDSGFYLCAWSVGGSYEQYFGPGTRLTVT.

The chain joins TRBV1 to TRBJ2-3; the table assigns TRBD2, which was not confirmed against the DNA. TRBV1 is noted as a pseudogene. The CDR3 runs 19 residues. CDR3 DNA: TGCACCAGCAGCCATCTTAAGCCCGGGACTAGCGGGTACACAGATACGCAGTATTTT. Its translation: CTSSHLKPGTSGYTDTQYF.

The J gene is TRBJ2-4, the V gene TRBV9; possible D gene TRBD2, 7 bases. Germline V gene sequence: CDR1 SGDLS, CDR2 YYNGEE. CDR3 size: 15 residues. V lost 0 bases to trimming and J lost 6 bases, with 13 bases between them. CDR3 region: CASSVGSGEGNIQYF. The CDR3 nucleotides read TGTGCCAGCAGCGTAGGGTCAGGGGAGGGAAACATTCAGTACTTC.

The rearrangement links TRBV4-2 to TRBJ1-1; the D gene is possibly TRBD1 (6 bases). CDR3 length: 15 amino acids. V lost 1 base and J 1 base, leaving 10 bases between the germline ends. CDR1 is LGHNA, CDR2 YNFKEQ, per germline. In nucleotides, the CDR3 is TGTGCCAGCAGCCAAGCGACAGGATGGAACACTGAAGCTTTCTTT. Translation: CASSQATGWNTEAFF.